This T cell receptor (beta chain) was identified in a study of blood T cell repertoires in COVID-19 (dated by TCRdb to about 2020). Looking at the study overall: Samples from collaborators originated in the United States, Italy and Spain and spanned both the acute and convalescent phases of COVID-19. The material from the prospective study consisted of cDNA or gDNA derived from T cells, B-cell-depleted T cells, or PBMCs. Deeply sampled blood TCRbeta repertoires from subjects exposed to, actively infected with, or recovered from COVID-19 were included in the dataset. The repertoires were released in a freely available public database meant as a resource for research on the immune response to SARS-CoV-2. The samples were drawn from the first 160 participants of the ongoing ImmuneRACE study and from 1,254 subjects provided by 6 global collaborators. Sample metadata almost always included a de-identified subject ID, COVID-19 status, age in years and sex. Where HLA class I and class II types were available, the types were taken from metadata supplied by the sample provider, not from assay-based typing. Findings and caveats that apply to the study as a whole: How much clinical and demographic metadata was included differed by source and by participant, and the metadata was provided uncurated.

The collaborating institutions used their own protocols to collect whole blood in K2EDTA tubes. For TCRbeta analysis, collaborators shipped samples as frozen whole blood, isolated PBMCs, or DNA extracted from either of those sample types. The V and J ends are trimmed by 1 base and 1 base, leaving 7 bases between them. The CDR3 contains 15 residues, cysteine and phenylalanine counted. The DNA shown is the 45-base CDR3, in frame from base 1. The germline V gene encodes CDR1 SNHLY and CDR2 FYNNEI. This clone was seen more than once but under ten times. This clone's antigen is unknown. No much larger clonotype is one base removed from it; base qualities were not supplied. TCRbeta CDR3 regions were amplified from genomic DNA using the immunoSEQ Assay, a bias-controlled multiplex PCR. As for how the authors treated the data: The number of nucleated cells in each sample was estimated from the amplification of reference gene primers within the assay. To quantify the absolute abundance of each unique TCRbeta CDR3 rearrangement, sequence reads were collapsed and filtered. Productive Simpson clonality was computed per sample as the square root of Simpson's diversity index over productive rearrangements. Not all clones reach the TCRdb copy of this immuneACCESS table, which keeps in-frame sequences only. Checked studies attribute under half of the gap to unresolved V genes and leave the rest unexplained. V and J calls and clone size are as listed in that table; D and trimming were resolved from the DNA. In all, the sample holds 200,000 to 250,000 clones, and approximately 83% of those were seen once. The ten largest clones represent 6% to 9.5% of the sample.

Sequencing was performed on peripheral blood. The chain is assembled from TRBV2 and TRBJ2-2, with the identity of the D gene unclear. The sequence was collected from a woman aged 45-65 years with acute or convalescent COVID-19. The sequenced DNA is TGTGCCAGCAGTGAAGGACTGGAGAACACCGGGGAGCTGTTTTTT. The translation is CASSEGLENTGELFF.